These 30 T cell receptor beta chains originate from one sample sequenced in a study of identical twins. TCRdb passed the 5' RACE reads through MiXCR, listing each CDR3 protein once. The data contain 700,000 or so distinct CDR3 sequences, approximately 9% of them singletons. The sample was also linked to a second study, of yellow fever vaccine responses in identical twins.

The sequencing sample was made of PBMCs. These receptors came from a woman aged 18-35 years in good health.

The CDR3 nucleotides read TGTGCCAGCAGCCAGGGGTCTCGAGTTGGCTACACCTTC. Its translation: CASSQGSRVGYTF. The gene calls are TRBV14 and TRBJ1-2, with D unresolved. The CDR3 runs to 13 residues. CDR1 is SGHDN, CDR2 FVKESK, per germline. Trimming stripped 3 bases from V and 7 bases from J, with 12 bases between.

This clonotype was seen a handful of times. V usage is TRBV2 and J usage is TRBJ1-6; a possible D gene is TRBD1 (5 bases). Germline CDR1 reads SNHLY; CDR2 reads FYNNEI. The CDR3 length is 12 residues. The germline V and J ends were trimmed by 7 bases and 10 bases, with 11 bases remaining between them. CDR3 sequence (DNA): TGTGCCAGCAACATCCGGGGCTCACCCCTCCACTTT. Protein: CASNIRGSPLHF.

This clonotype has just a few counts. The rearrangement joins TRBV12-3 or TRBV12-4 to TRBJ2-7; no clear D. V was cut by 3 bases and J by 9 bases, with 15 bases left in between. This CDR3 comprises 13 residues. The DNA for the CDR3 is TGTGCCAGCAGTTTGGTCGGCTTCGCGTGGCAGTACTTC. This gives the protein CASSLVGFAWQYF.

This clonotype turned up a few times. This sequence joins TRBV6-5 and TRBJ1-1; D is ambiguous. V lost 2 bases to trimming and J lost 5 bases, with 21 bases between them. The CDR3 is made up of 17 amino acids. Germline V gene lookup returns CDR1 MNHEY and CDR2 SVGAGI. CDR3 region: CASSYPTRDVRGTEAFF. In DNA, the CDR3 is TGTGCCAGCAGTTACCCTACCCGGGATGTCCGGGGTACTGAAGCTTTCTTT.

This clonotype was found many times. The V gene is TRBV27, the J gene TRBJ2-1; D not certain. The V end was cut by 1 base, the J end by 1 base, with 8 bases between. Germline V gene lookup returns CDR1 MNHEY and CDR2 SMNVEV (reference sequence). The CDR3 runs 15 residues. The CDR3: CASSLFDQSYNEQFF. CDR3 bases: TGTGCCAGCAGTTTATTCGACCAGTCCTACAATGAGCAGTTCTTC.

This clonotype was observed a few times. CDR3 loop: CASSKQQGMGTYGYTF. The CDR3 DNA follows: TGTGCCAGCAGCAAACAACAGGGTATGGGTACCTATGGCTACACCTTC. This chain uses TRBV12-3 or TRBV12-4 with TRBJ1-2; a possible D gene is TRBD1 (6 bases). The CDR3 consists of 16 residues. Trimming left V 6 bases short and J 4 bases short, with 21 bases between.

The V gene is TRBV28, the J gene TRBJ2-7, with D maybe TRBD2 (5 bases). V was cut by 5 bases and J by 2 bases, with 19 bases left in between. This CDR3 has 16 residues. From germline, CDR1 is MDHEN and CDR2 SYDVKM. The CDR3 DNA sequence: TGTGCCAGCAGTCCGGGGAAAGTAGGCGCAGCCTACGAGCAGTACTTC. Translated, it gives CASSPGKVGAAYEQYF.

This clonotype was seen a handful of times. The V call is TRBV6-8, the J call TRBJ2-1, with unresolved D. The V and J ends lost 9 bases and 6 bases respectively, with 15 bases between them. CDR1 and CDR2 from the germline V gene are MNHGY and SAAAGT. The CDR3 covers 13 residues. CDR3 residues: CASRSVLINEQFF. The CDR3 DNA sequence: TGTGCCAGTCGTAGTGTATTGATCAATGAGCAGTTCTTC.

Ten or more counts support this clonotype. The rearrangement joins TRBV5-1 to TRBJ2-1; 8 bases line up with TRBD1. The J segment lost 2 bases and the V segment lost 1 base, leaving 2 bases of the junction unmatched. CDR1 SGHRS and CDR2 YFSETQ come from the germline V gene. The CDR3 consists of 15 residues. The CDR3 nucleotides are TGCGCCAGCAGCTTGACAGGGGGTCCCTACAATGAGCAGTTCTTC. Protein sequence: CASSLTGGPYNEQFF. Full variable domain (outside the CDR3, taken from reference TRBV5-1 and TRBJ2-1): KAGVTQTPRYLIKTRGQQVTLSCSPISGHRSVSWYQQTPGQGLQFLFEYFSETQRNKGNFPGRFSGRQFSNSRSEMNVSTLELGDSALYLCASSLTGGPYNEQFFGPGTRLTVL.

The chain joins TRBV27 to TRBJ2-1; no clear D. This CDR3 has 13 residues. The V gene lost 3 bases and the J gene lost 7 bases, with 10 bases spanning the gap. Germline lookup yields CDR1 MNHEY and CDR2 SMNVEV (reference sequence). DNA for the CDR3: TGTGCCAGCAGTTTTGGCTTTAGGAATGAGCAGTTCTTC. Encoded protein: CASSFGFRNEQFF.

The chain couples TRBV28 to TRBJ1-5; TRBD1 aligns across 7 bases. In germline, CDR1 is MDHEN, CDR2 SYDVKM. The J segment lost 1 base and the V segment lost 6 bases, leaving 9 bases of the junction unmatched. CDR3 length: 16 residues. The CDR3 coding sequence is TGTGCCAGCAGGGTACAGGGGAGGTCGAGCAATCAGCCCCAGCATTTT. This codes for CASRVQGRSSNQPQHF.

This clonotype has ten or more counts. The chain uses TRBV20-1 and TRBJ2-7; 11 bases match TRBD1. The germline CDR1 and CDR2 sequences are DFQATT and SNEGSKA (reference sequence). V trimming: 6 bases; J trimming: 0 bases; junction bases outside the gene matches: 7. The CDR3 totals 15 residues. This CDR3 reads CSAQGDRGSSYEQYF. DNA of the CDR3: TGCAGTGCCCAGGGGGACAGGGGGAGCTCCTACGAGCAGTACTTC.

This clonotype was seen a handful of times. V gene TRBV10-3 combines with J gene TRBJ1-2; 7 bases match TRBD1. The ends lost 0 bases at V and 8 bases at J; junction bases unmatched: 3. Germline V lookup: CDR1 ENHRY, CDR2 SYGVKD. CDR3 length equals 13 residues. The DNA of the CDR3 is TGTGCCATCAGTGAGTCAGACAGGGACGGCTACACCTTC. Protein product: CAISESDRDGYTF.

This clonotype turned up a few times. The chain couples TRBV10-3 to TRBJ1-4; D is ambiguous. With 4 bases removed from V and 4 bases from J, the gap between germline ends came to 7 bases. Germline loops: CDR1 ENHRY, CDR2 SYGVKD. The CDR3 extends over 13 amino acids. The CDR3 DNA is TGTGCCATCAGTGTGGACGGTAATGAAAAACTGTTTTTT. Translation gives CAISVDGNEKLFF.

The chain's CDR3 is CSQTGLTTDTQYF. The CDR3 DNA follows: TGCAGTCAAACGGGGCTTACCACAGATACGCAGTATTTT. The chain joins TRBV20-1 to TRBJ2-3; D is possibly TRBD1 or TRBD2 (5 bases each). CDR1 is DFQATT and CDR2 is SNEGSKA in the germline V gene (reference sequence). The CDR3 is made up of 13 amino acids. V lost 8 bases and J 2 bases, leaving 14 bases between the germline ends.

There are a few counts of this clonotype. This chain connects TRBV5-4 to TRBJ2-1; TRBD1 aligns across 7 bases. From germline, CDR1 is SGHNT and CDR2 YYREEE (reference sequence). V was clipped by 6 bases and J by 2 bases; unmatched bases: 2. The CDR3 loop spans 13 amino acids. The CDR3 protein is CASMGQPYNEQFF. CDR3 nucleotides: TGTGCCAGCATGGGACAGCCCTACAATGAGCAGTTCTTC.

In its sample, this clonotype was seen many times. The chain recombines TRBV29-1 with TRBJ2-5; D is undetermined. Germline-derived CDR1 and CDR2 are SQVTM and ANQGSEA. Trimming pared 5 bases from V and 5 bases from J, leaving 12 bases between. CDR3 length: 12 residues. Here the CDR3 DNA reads TGCAGCGTTACGGGCTTCGGGGAGACCCAGTACTTC. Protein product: CSVTGFGETQYF.

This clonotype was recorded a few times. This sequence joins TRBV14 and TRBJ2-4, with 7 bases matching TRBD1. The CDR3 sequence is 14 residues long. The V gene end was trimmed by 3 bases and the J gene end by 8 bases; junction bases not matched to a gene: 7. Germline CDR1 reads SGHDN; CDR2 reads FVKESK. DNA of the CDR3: TGTGCCAGCAGCCATTGGGACAGAGGAGACATTCAGTACTTC. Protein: CASSHWDRGDIQYF.

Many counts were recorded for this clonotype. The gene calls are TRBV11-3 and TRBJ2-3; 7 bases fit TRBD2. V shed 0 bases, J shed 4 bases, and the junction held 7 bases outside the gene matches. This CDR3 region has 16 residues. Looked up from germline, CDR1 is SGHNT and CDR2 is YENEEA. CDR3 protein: CASSLESGKRADTQYF. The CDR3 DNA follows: TGTGCCAGCAGCTTAGAGAGCGGGAAGAGGGCAGATACGCAGTATTTT.

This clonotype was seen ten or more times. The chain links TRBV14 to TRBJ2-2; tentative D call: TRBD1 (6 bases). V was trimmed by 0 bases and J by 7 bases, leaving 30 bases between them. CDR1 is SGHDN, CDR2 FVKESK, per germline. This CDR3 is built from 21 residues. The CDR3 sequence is CASSQDEGYLPGQARDGELFF. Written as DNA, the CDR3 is TGTGCCAGCAGCCAAGATGAGGGTTATCTACCGGGACAAGCAAGAGACGGGGAGCTGTTTTTT.

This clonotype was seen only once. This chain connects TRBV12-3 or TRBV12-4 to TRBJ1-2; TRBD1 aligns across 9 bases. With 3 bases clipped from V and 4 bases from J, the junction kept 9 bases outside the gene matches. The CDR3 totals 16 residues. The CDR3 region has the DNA TGTGCCAGCAGTTTTCTACTAAGGACAGGGGCCTATGGCTACACCTTC. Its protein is CASSFLLRTGAYGYTF.

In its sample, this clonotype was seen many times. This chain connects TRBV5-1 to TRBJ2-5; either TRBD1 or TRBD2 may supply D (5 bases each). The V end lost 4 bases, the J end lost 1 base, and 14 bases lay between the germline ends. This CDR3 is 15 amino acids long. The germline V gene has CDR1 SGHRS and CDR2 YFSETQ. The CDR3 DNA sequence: TGCGCCAGCAGCCCTAGACCCGGGACCCAAGAGACCCAGTACTTC. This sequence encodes CASSPRPGTQETQYF.

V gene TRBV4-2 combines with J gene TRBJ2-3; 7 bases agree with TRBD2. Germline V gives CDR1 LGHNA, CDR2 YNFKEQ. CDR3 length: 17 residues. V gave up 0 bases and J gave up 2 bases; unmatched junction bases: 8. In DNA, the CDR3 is TGTGCCAGCAGCCAAGATTGGGCGGGAGCGTTCACAGATACGCAGTATTTT. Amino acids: CASSQDWAGAFTDTQYF.

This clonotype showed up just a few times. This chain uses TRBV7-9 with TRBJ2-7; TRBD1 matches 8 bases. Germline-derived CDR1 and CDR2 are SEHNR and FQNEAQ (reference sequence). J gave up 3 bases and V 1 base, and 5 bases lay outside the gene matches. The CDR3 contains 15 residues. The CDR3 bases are TGTGCCAGCAGCTTAGGAGTGACAGGGGACTACGAGCAGTACTTC. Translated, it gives CASSLGVTGDYEQYF. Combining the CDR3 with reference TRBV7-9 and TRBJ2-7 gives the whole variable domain DTGVSQNPRHKITKRGQNVTFRCDPISEHNRLYWYRQTLGQGPEFLTYFQNEAQLEKSRLLSDRFSAERPKGSFSTLEIQRTEQGDSAMYLCASSLGVTGDYEQYFGPGTRLTVT.

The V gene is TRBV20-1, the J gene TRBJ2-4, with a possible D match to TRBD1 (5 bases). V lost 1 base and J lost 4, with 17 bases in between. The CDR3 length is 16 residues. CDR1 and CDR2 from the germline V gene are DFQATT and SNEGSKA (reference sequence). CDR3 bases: TGCAGTGCTAGAGTGACTGAGACAGCGATTAAAAACATTCAGTACTTC. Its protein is CSARVTETAIKNIQYF.

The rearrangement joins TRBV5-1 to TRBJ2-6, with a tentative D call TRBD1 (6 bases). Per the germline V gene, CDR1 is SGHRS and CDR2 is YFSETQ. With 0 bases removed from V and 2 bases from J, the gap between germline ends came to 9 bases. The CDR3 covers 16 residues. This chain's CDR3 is CASSLDEGAGANVLTF. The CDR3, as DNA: TGCGCCAGCAGCTTGGATGAGGGGGCTGGGGCCAACGTCCTGACTTTC.

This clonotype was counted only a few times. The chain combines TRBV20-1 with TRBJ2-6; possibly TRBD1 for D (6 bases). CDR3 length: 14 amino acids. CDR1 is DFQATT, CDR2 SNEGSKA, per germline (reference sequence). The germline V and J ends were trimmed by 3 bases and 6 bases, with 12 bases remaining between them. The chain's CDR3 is CSASHRAKANVLTF. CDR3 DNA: TGCAGTGCTAGCCACAGGGCAAAGGCCAACGTCCTGACTTTC.

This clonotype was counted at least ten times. DNA for the CDR3: TGTGCCAGCAGTCCCTTCGACAGCTCCTACGAGCAGTACTTC. Translated: CASSPFDSSYEQYF. This chain joins TRBV27 and TRBJ2-7, with D possibly being TRBD1 (5 bases). V lost 5 bases, J lost 0 bases, and 11 bases lay in between. The germline CDR1 and CDR2 sequences are MNHEY and SMNVEV (reference sequence). This CDR3 is built from 14 residues.

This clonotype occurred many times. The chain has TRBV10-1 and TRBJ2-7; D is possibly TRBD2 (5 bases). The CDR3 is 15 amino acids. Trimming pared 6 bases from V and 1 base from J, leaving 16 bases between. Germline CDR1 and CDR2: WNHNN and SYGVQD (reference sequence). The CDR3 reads CASSDSSFLSYEQYF. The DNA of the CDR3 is TGCGCCAGCAGCGATTCTAGCTTCCTTTCCTACGAGCAGTACTTC.

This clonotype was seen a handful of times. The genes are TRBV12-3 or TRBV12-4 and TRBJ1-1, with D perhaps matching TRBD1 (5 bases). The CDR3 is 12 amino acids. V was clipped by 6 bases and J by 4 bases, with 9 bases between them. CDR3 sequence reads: CASRTTGTEAFF. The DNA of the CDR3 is TGTGCCAGCAGGACTACAGGCACTGAAGCTTTCTTT.